The following is a TCR beta chain sequence with its context. The antigen remains undetermined. This sample was taken from a study of cytomegalovirus exposure and HLA in healthy donors. The study, taken as a whole, reports: Reportedly, diagnosis of cytomegalovirus status by the classifier showed high specificity and sensitivity.

A multiplex PCR was run with 60 Vbeta primers and 13 Jbeta primers. Only in-frame clones appear in the TCRdb table, and some are missing; sequencing was by immunoSEQ multiplex PCR. Of 120,000 or so clones detected, 65% to 85% appear once; the ten largest clones hold under 4.5%. The CDR3 contains 14 residues. Trimming cost V 1 base and J 2 bases, with 9 bases left between them. CDR1 MGHDK and CDR2 SYGVNS come from the germline V gene. J is TRBJ2-7 and V is TRBV25-1; tentatively, D is TRBD2 (5 bases). Sequencing used PBMCs. The sequence came from a man younger than 30 in good health and CMV-seropositive. The CDR3 DNA reads as TGTGCCAGCAGTGAATTCCGGGGTACCTACGAGCAGTACTTC. It is translated as CASSEFRGTYEQYF.